This is a list of T cell receptor beta chains from one sample in a study of graft-versus-host responses after intestinal transplantation. Antigen specificity for these receptors is unknown. The repertoire was sequenced with immunoSEQ multiplex PCR; TCRdb's copy has only in-frame clones and lacks some. The data hold approximately 89,000 clones, with over 85% observed a single time. Sample: unstimulated CD8+ T cells sorted from spleen or lymph node cells, taken before transplant. Receptors originate from a human donor who was the organ donor for an intestinal transplant. CDR3s leave out the opening cysteine and the closing phenylalanine or tryptophan. A D gene is named only where the DNA matches it firmly. Where a row states a size, it is once, few, many or the class of an expanded clone; other rows omit it.

v_call: TRBV9; clone_size: -; d_call: -; j_call: TRBJ2-6; cdr3_length: 12; cdr3_aa: ASSVGAGANVLT
v_call: TRBV13; clone_size: few; d_call: -; j_call: TRBJ2-7; cdr3_length: 14; cdr3_aa: ASSSSTAGLSYEQY
v_call: TRBV6-5; clone_size: -; d_call: TRBD2; j_call: TRBJ2-7; cdr3_length: 12; cdr3_aa: ASSLGLADYEQY
v_call: TRBV9; clone_size: -; d_call: TRBD2; j_call: TRBJ2-2; cdr3_length: 13; cdr3_aa: ASRSSGSSVGELF
v_call: TRBV7-9; clone_size: -; d_call: TRBD2; j_call: TRBJ2-1; cdr3_length: 12; cdr3_aa: ASRDGLAGDEQF
v_call: TRBV19; clone_size: -; d_call: -; j_call: TRBJ1-1; cdr3_length: 13; cdr3_aa: ASSIGDTLKTEAF
v_call: TRBV9; clone_size: -; d_call: -; j_call: TRBJ1-1; cdr3_length: 14; cdr3_aa: ASSAPPTALYTEAF
v_call: TRBV30; clone_size: -; d_call: -; j_call: TRBJ2-1; cdr3_length: 10; cdr3_aa: AWSTGSWEQF
v_call: TRBV12-5; clone_size: -; d_call: -; j_call: TRBJ2-7; cdr3_length: 10; cdr3_aa: ASGSSIYEQY
v_call: TRBV7-3; clone_size: -; d_call: -; j_call: TRBJ1-2; cdr3_length: 13; cdr3_aa: ASSQKQGPPYGYT
v_call: TRBV27; clone_size: once; d_call: -; j_call: TRBJ1-1; cdr3_length: 10; cdr3_aa: ASRAFSLEAF